These T cell receptor beta chains were read from a single sample in a study of CD8+CD57+ T cells in acquired aplastic anemia. TCRdb passed the reads through MiXCR, listing each CDR3 protein once. This table has approximately 200,000 distinct CDR3 sequences, about half appearing once. The specimen was sorted CD4+, CD8+, or CD8+CD57+ T cells (not recorded which) from PBMCs. The receptors were sampled from a human donor with aplastic anemia. CDR3s include the opening cysteine and the closing phenylalanine or tryptophan. Each record gives: clone size, D gene, V gene, J gene, CDR3 protein, CDR3 DNA. A D gene is named only where the DNA matches it firmly. Size is stated for part of the rows, as once, few or many counts, or as a class when the clone is expanded.

clone size: few; D gene: -; V gene: TRBV20-1; J gene: TRBJ2-1; CDR3 protein: CSAPRAGGAYNEQFF; CDR3 DNA: TGCAGTGCTCCACGCGCAGGGGGGGCCTACAATGAGCAGTTCTTC
clone size: -; D gene: -; V gene: TRBV30; J gene: TRBJ2-2; CDR3 protein: CAWSDPLSGPGELFF; CDR3 DNA: TGTGCCTGGAGTGATCCTCTCTCCGGGCCCGGGGAGCTGTTTTTT
clone size: few; D gene: -; V gene: TRBV15; J gene: TRBJ2-7; CDR3 protein: CATSMGDEQYF; CDR3 DNA: TGTGCCACCAGCATGGGTGACGAGCAGTACTTC
clone size: -; D gene: -; V gene: TRBV10-2; J gene: TRBJ1-1; CDR3 protein: CASSESWVVAFF; CDR3 DNA: TGCGCCAGCAGTGAGTCGTGGGTGGTAGCTTTCTTT
clone size: many; D gene: -; V gene: TRBV3-1; J gene: TRBJ1-2; CDR3 protein: CASSQELGRDGYTF; CDR3 DNA: TGTGCCAGCAGCCAAGAGCTGGGCCGGGATGGCTACACCTTC
clone size: few; D gene: -; V gene: TRBV12-3/TRBV12-4; J gene: TRBJ1-2; CDR3 protein: CASSLPFVPNYGYTF; CDR3 DNA: TGTGCCAGCAGTTTGCCATTCGTCCCTAACTATGGCTACACCTTC
clone size: once; D gene: -; V gene: TRBV25-1; J gene: TRBJ2-7; CDR3 protein: CASRTNTYEQYF; CDR3 DNA: TGTGCCAGCAGGACGAATACCTACGAGCAGTACTTC
clone size: -; D gene: -; V gene: TRBV19; J gene: TRBJ2-5; CDR3 protein: CASSISRTQETQYF; CDR3 DNA: TGTGCCAGTAGTATCAGCAGGACCCAAGAGACCCAGTACTTC
clone size: many; D gene: -; V gene: TRBV4-2; J gene: TRBJ1-5; CDR3 protein: CASSQEVVNQPQHF; CDR3 DNA: TGTGCCAGCAGCCAAGAGGTGGTCAATCAGCCCCAGCATTTT
clone size: many; D gene: -; V gene: TRBV10-1; J gene: TRBJ2-6; CDR3 protein: CASSPGTRISGANVLTF; CDR3 DNA: TGCGCCAGCAGTCCCGGGACAAGGATCTCTGGGGCCAACGTCCTGACTTTC
clone size: -; D gene: -; V gene: TRBV5-5; J gene: TRBJ1-1; CDR3 protein: CASSLLGHTEAFF; CDR3 DNA: TGTGCCAGCAGCTTATTGGGGCACACTGAAGCTTTCTTT
clone size: many; D gene: TRBD2; V gene: TRBV5-1; J gene: TRBJ2-5; CDR3 protein: CASGSHGGTETQYF; CDR3 DNA: TGCGCCAGCGGATCCCACGGGGGGACGGAGACCCAGTACTTC
clone size: -; D gene: -; V gene: TRBV9; J gene: TRBJ2-2; CDR3 protein: CASSYRPEGELFF; CDR3 DNA: TGTGCCAGCAGCTACCGACCCGAGGGGGAGCTGTTTTTT
clone size: -; D gene: -; V gene: TRBV29-1; J gene: TRBJ2-7; CDR3 protein: CSVQGLGTYEQYF; CDR3 DNA: TGCAGCGTTCAGGGCCTGGGGACCTACGAGCAGTACTTC
clone size: -; D gene: -; V gene: TRBV7-2; J gene: TRBJ2-3; CDR3 protein: CASSLTPPGVADTQYF; CDR3 DNA: TGTGCCAGCAGCCTAACTCCCCCTGGAGTGGCAGATACGCAGTATTTT
clone size: -; D gene: TRBD1; V gene: TRBV13; J gene: TRBJ2-3; CDR3 protein: CASSLGQVWTDTQYF; CDR3 DNA: TGCGCCAGCAGCTTGGGACAGGTGTGGACAGATACGCAGTATTTT
clone size: -; D gene: -; V gene: TRBV15; J gene: TRBJ1-1; CDR3 protein: CATSRSIGQLNTEAFF; CDR3 DNA: TGTGCCACCAGCAGGTCTATAGGACAGCTGAACACTGAAGCTTTCTTT
clone size: once; D gene: -; V gene: TRBV7-2; J gene: TRBJ1-2; CDR3 protein: CASSPDLSNYGYTF; CDR3 DNA: TGTGCCAGCAGCCCGGACCTCTCTAACTATGGCTACACCTTC
clone size: many; D gene: -; V gene: TRBV19; J gene: TRBJ2-7; CDR3 protein: CASSSRRGYEQYF; CDR3 DNA: TGTGCCAGTAGTTCCCGCAGGGGCTACGAGCAGTACTTC
clone size: many; D gene: -; V gene: TRBV12-3/TRBV12-4; J gene: TRBJ1-2; CDR3 protein: CASSPLNPGLYGYTF; CDR3 DNA: TGTGCCAGCAGTCCACTAAACCCGGGACTCTATGGCTACACCTTC
clone size: -; D gene: -; V gene: TRBV7-2; J gene: TRBJ2-7; CDR3 protein: CASSLGQSEYEQYF; CDR3 DNA: TGTGCCAGCAGCTTAGGGCAGAGTGAATACGAGCAGTACTTC
clone size: many; D gene: -; V gene: TRBV5-8; J gene: TRBJ2-6; CDR3 protein: CASSLHWLDSGANVLTF; CDR3 DNA: TGTGCCAGCAGCTTACATTGGTTGGACTCTGGGGCCAACGTCCTGACTTTC
clone size: -; D gene: -; V gene: TRBV4-3; J gene: TRBJ1-6; CDR3 protein: CASSRDSIPANSPLHF; CDR3 DNA: TGCGCCAGCAGCCGAGACTCAATTCCGGCCAATTCACCCCTCCACTTT
clone size: many; D gene: -; V gene: TRBV2; J gene: TRBJ2-5; CDR3 protein: CASSPVRPGETQYF; CDR3 DNA: TGTGCCAGCAGTCCCGTGCGGCCCGGGGAGACCCAGTACTTC
clone size: few; D gene: TRBD1; V gene: TRBV5-1; J gene: TRBJ2-7; CDR3 protein: CASCRGGQGVYEQYF; CDR3 DNA: TGCGCCAGCTGCCGGGGAGGACAGGGAGTCTACGAGCAGTACTTC
clone size: few; D gene: -; V gene: TRBV19; J gene: TRBJ2-7; CDR3 protein: CASSIVKDSPYEQYF; CDR3 DNA: TGTGCCAGTAGTATAGTGAAGGACAGTCCCTACGAGCAGTACTTC
clone size: many; D gene: -; V gene: TRBV14; J gene: TRBJ1-2; CDR3 protein: CASSPRRALGISNYGYTF; CDR3 DNA: TGTGCCAGCAGCCCAAGAAGAGCGCTCGGGATCTCTAACTATGGCTACACCTTC
clone size: many; D gene: -; V gene: TRBV10-2; J gene: TRBJ2-5; CDR3 protein: CASSEGVQETQYF; CDR3 DNA: TGCGCCAGCAGTGAAGGAGTCCAAGAGACCCAGTACTTC
clone size: -; D gene: -; V gene: TRBV11-2; J gene: TRBJ1-5; CDR3 protein: CASSLDRGVQPQHF; CDR3 DNA: TGTGCCAGCAGCTTAGACAGGGGAGTTCAGCCCCAGCATTTT
clone size: -; D gene: TRBD1; V gene: TRBV2; J gene: TRBJ1-1; CDR3 protein: CASSDRGVTEAFF; CDR3 DNA: TGTGCCAGCAGCGACAGGGGGGTCACTGAAGCTTTCTTT
clone size: -; D gene: -; V gene: TRBV10-2; J gene: TRBJ1-2; CDR3 protein: CASSEGRLKVVGYTF; CDR3 DNA: TGCGCCAGCAGTGAGGGGAGGTTAAAGGTGGTTGGCTACACCTTC
clone size: -; D gene: TRBD1; V gene: TRBV6-5; J gene: TRBJ2-5; CDR3 protein: CVSSEPGQGGETQYF; CDR3 DNA: TGTGTCAGCAGTGAGCCCGGACAGGGTGGAGAGACCCAGTACTTC
clone size: once; D gene: -; V gene: TRBV10-3; J gene: TRBJ2-7; CDR3 protein: CAISAPSSYEQYF; CDR3 DNA: TGTGCCATCAGTGCCCCGAGCTCCTACGAGCAGTACTTC
clone size: few; D gene: TRBD2; V gene: TRBV20-1; J gene: TRBJ2-3; CDR3 protein: CSAAREWGTDTQYF; CDR3 DNA: TGCAGTGCTGCGCGGGAGTGGGGGACGGATACGCAGTATTTT
clone size: -; D gene: TRBD1; V gene: TRBV2; J gene: TRBJ2-2; CDR3 protein: CASRLTGQGGRLFF; CDR3 DNA: TGTGCCAGCAGATTGACGGGACAGGGGGGAAGACTGTTTTTT
clone size: many; D gene: -; V gene: TRBV7-9; J gene: TRBJ2-3; CDR3 protein: CASSPTGTARQYF; CDR3 DNA: TGTGCCAGCAGCCCAACCGGGACGGCAAGGCAGTATTTT
clone size: many; D gene: -; V gene: TRBV7-9; J gene: TRBJ1-4; CDR3 protein: CASSHPNEKLFF; CDR3 DNA: TGTGCCAGCAGCCATCCCAATGAAAAACTGTTTTTT
clone size: many; D gene: -; V gene: TRBV6-6; J gene: TRBJ2-6; CDR3 protein: CASDRRGSGANVLTF; CDR3 DNA: TGTGCTTCAGATCGTAGGGGCTCTGGGGCCAACGTCCTGACTTTC
clone size: -; D gene: TRBD1; V gene: TRBV12-3/TRBV12-4; J gene: TRBJ2-3; CDR3 protein: CASGSGQGAQYF; CDR3 DNA: TGTGCTAGTGGTTCCGGACAGGGAGCGCAGTATTTT
clone size: -; D gene: -; V gene: TRBV29-1; J gene: TRBJ1-2; CDR3 protein: CSVVVGANYGYTF; CDR3 DNA: TGCAGCGTTGTTGTAGGGGCTAACTATGGCTACACCTTC
clone size: -; D gene: TRBD1; V gene: TRBV20-1; J gene: TRBJ2-3; CDR3 protein: CSASGTGGTDTQYF; CDR3 DNA: TGCAGTGCTAGTGGGACAGGGGGAACAGATACGCAGTATTTT
clone size: few; D gene: -; V gene: TRBV10-3; J gene: TRBJ2-7; CDR3 protein: CAISESRTTYEQYF; CDR3 DNA: TGTGCCATCAGTGAGTCTAGGACCACCTACGAGCAGTACTTC
clone size: -; D gene: -; V gene: TRBV5-4; J gene: TRBJ1-4; CDR3 protein: CASSLGFGAKLFF; CDR3 DNA: TGTGCCAGCAGCTTGGGTTTTGGAGCAAAACTGTTTTTT
clone size: -; D gene: -; V gene: TRBV6-6; J gene: TRBJ1-1; CDR3 protein: CASSYEGFYTEAFF; CDR3 DNA: TGTGCCAGCAGTTACGAAGGGTTCTACACTGAAGCTTTCTTT
clone size: many; D gene: -; V gene: TRBV7-9; J gene: TRBJ2-7; CDR3 protein: CASSYNPLNYEQYF; CDR3 DNA: TGTGCCAGCAGCTACAACCCGCTCAACTACGAGCAGTACTTC
clone size: many; D gene: TRBD1; V gene: TRBV7-3; J gene: TRBJ1-1; CDR3 protein: CASSASGGQTAFF; CDR3 DNA: TGTGCCAGCAGCGCGTCAGGGGGGCAAACGGCTTTCTTT
clone size: -; D gene: -; V gene: TRBV2; J gene: TRBJ1-1; CDR3 protein: CASSHRSLMNTEAFF; CDR3 DNA: TGTGCCAGCAGTCACAGGTCTCTCATGAACACTGAAGCTTTCTTT